The rows below give T cell receptor beta chains drawn from one sample of a study of blood T cell repertoires in COVID-19. The method was immunoSEQ multiplex PCR; TCRdb's version includes in-frame clones alone and lacks a portion of them. The sample gives about 100,000 clones, 69% of which show up once; less than 6.5% is in the top ten. Sequencing was performed on peripheral blood. The source is a man of 80 years or more with acute or convalescent COVID-19. Each CDR3 is given with its conserved first and last residue. The order of the fields is clone size, V gene, J gene, D gene, CDR3 protein, CDR3 DNA. A D gene is named only where the DNA matches it firmly. Part of the rows lack a size; the others show once, few, many or a class for expanded clones.

.,TRBV24-1,TRBJ2-5,TRBD1,CATSDAQGQGVGTQYF,TGTGCCACCAGTGACGCCCAAGGACAGGGGGTCGGGACCCAGTACTTC
few,TRBV6-5,TRBJ1-2,.,CAGSGSYTKGYTF,TGTGCCGGCTCCGGGTCCTACACTAAGGGCTACACCTTC
.,TRBV7-2,TRBJ2-1,.,CASSLARGGNEQFF,TGTGCCAGCAGCTTAGCAAGAGGGGGAAATGAGCAGTTCTTC
once,TRBV28,TRBJ2-1,TRBD2,CASSEGLANEQFF,TGTGCCAGCAGTGAGGGACTAGCGAATGAGCAGTTCTTC
.,TRBV5-6,TRBJ2-5,.,CASSTLGTLQETQYF,TGTGCCAGCAGTACCCTCGGGACTCTCCAAGAGACCCAGTACTTC
few,TRBV5-8,TRBJ2-7,TRBD2,CAIRGAYEQYF,TGTGCCATCCGGGGGGCCTACGAGCAGTACTTC
.,TRBV7-8,TRBJ2-3,TRBD2,CASSLVASGRQMQYF,TGTGCCAGCAGCTTAGTAGCTAGCGGGAGGCAGATGCAGTATTTT
.,TRBV2,TRBJ2-3,.,CASSYVRTDTQYF,TGTGCCAGCAGCTACGTCCGCACAGATACGCAGTATTTT
.,TRBV28,TRBJ1-2,TRBD1,CASRSGQSPYGYTF,TGTGCCAGCAGGTCGGGACAGAGCCCCTATGGCTACACCTTC
.,TRBV29-1,TRBJ1-1,TRBD1,CSVERQGVNTEAFF,TGCAGCGTTGAGCGACAGGGGGTGAACACTGAAGCTTTCTTT
.,TRBV6-6,TRBJ2-1,TRBD2,CASRLAGGVEQFF,TGTGCCAGCAGGCTAGCGGGGGGGGTAGAGCAGTTCTTC
.,TRBV14,TRBJ2-5,TRBD2,CASSLTKKLGGQETQYF,TGTGCCAGCAGCTTAACCAAGAAACTGGGGGGGCAAGAGACCCAGTACTTC
.,TRBV4-2,TRBJ2-2,TRBD2,CASSQGGRGTGELFF,TGTGCCAGCAGCCAGGGAGGGAGAGGGACCGGGGAGCTGTTTTTT
.,TRBV9,TRBJ2-3,TRBD1,CASSAGQGTDTQYF,TGTGCCAGCAGCGCCGGACAGGGCACAGATACGCAGTATTTT
.,TRBV7-2,TRBJ2-3,.,CASSLASPSTDTQYF,TGTGCCAGCAGCTTAGCCAGTCCCAGCACAGATACGCAGTATTTT
few,TRBV5-1,TRBJ1-3,.,CASSRDSSSGNTIYF,TGCGCCAGCAGCCGCGACAGCTCCTCTGGAAACACCATATATTTT
.,TRBV11-2,TRBJ1-2,.,CATRRGSANYGYTF,TGTGCCACCCGACGGGGGTCAGCTAACTATGGCTACACCTTC
.,TRBV2,TRBJ1-4,.,CASRAGEKLFF,TGTGCCAGCAGGGCGGGGGAAAAACTGTTTTTT
.,TRBV13,TRBJ2-1,TRBD2,CASSISAWTSGSYNEQFF,TGTGCCAGCAGCATTTCCGCTTGGACTAGCGGGAGCTACAATGAGCAGTTCTTC
few,TRBV2,TRBJ2-2,TRBD2,CASSDASGRARIGELFF,TGTGCCAGCAGTGACGCTAGCGGGAGGGCCAGGATCGGGGAGCTGTTTTTT
.,TRBV4-3,TRBJ1-6,.,CASSQDTKNSPLHF,TGCGCCAGCAGCCAAGACACAAAGAATTCACCCCTCCACTTT
.,TRBV2,TRBJ2-1,.,CASSVQGGYGNEQFF,TGTGCCAGCAGTGTTCAGGGAGGATACGGCAATGAGCAGTTCTTC
.,TRBV6-4,TRBJ2-1,TRBD2,CASSAGTSGSFEQFF,TGTGCCAGCAGTGCCGGGACTAGCGGGAGTTTTGAGCAGTTCTTC
.,TRBV29-1,TRBJ2-1,.,CSVARRAGANNEQFF,TGCAGCGTGGCCAGACGGGCGGGGGCTAACAATGAGCAGTTCTTC
few,TRBV7-9,TRBJ2-2,TRBD2,CASSSAGGTGELFF,TGTGCCAGCAGCTCAGCGGGGGGCACCGGGGAGCTGTTTTTT
.,TRBV5-6,TRBJ2-3,TRBD2,CASSLGLAVTDTQYF,TGTGCCAGCAGCTTGGGGCTAGCGGTCACAGATACGCAGTATTTT
.,TRBV11-2,TRBJ2-1,.,CATPPAGPGPNNEQFF,TGTGCCACCCCCCCAGCAGGGCCTGGACCGAACAATGAGCAGTTCTTC
.,TRBV11-2,TRBJ1-2,.,CASSLGFLGPRDYTF,TGTGCCAGCAGCTTAGGTTTTCTGGGGCCAAGAGACTACACCTTC
.,TRBV5-6,TRBJ2-5,.,CASSGAGGIQETQYF,TGTGCCAGCAGCGGAGCAGGGGGGATCCAAGAGACCCAGTACTTC
.,TRBV6-5,TRBJ1-5,.,CASIDPHRSNQPQHF,TGTGCCAGCATAGACCCCCACAGGAGCAATCAGCCCCAGCATTTT
.,TRBV5-1,TRBJ2-5,TRBD1,CASSAAPGGGQETQYF,TGCGCCAGCAGCGCGGCCCCAGGGGGCGGGCAAGAGACCCAGTACTTC
.,TRBV11-2,TRBJ2-4,.,CASSSPLGQLAKNIQYF,TGTGCCAGCAGCTCCCCGCTGGGGCAGCTAGCCAAAAACATTCAGTACTTC
.,TRBV28,TRBJ1-5,TRBD1,CASKGRDRIENQPQHF,TGTGCCAGCAAGGGAAGGGACAGGATAGAAAATCAGCCCCAGCATTTT
.,TRBV28,TRBJ1-4,.,CASRPQGYREKLFF,TGTGCCAGCAGACCTCAGGGGTATCGTGAAAAACTGTTTTTT
.,TRBV27,TRBJ2-2,TRBD2,CASSRGVYGANTGELFF,TGTGCCAGCAGCCGGGGGGTATACGGCGCGAACACCGGGGAGCTGTTTTTT
.,TRBV4-1,TRBJ2-2,.,CASSQVSAGSNTGELFF,TGCGCCAGCAGCCAAGTGTCGGCGGGGTCGAACACCGGGGAGCTGTTTTTT
.,TRBV28,TRBJ2-1,TRBD1,CASSSRTGPIQFF,TGTGCCAGCAGTTCCCGGACAGGCCCCATTCAGTTCTTC
.,TRBV6-5,TRBJ2-6,.,CASKGISGANVLTF,TGTGCCAGCAAGGGGATCTCTGGGGCCAACGTCCTGACTTTC
.,TRBV27,TRBJ1-4,TRBD1,CASSFQGDNEKLFF,TGTGCCAGCAGTTTCCAGGGGGATAATGAAAAACTGTTTTTT
few,TRBV3-1/TRBV3-2,TRBJ2-6,.,CASSQRGSGANVLTF,TGTGCCAGCAGCCAACGGGGGAGTGGGGCCAACGTCCTGACTTTC
.,TRBV5-4,TRBJ1-1,TRBD1,CASSVKQGALTEAFF,TGTGCCAGCAGCGTGAAACAGGGGGCGCTTACTGAAGCTTTCTTT
few,TRBV28,TRBJ1-2,.,CASSPANYGYTF,TGTGCCAGCAGTCCGGCTAACTATGGCTACACCTTC
few,TRBV5-1,TRBJ1-4,.,CASRLDFAAQKLFF,TGCGCCAGCAGGTTGGATTTCGCGGCTCAAAAACTGTTTTTT
few,TRBV11-2,TRBJ2-5,.,CASSLVGGDVTQYF,TGTGCCAGCAGCTTAGTCGGAGGGGATGTGACCCAGTACTTC
.,TRBV6-5,TRBJ2-1,TRBD2,CASGGLAGGPVEQFF,TGTGCCAGCGGGGGACTAGCGGGAGGGCCGGTTGAGCAGTTCTTC
once,TRBV9,TRBJ2-1,.,CASSTGTPGTNEQFF,TGTGCCAGCAGCACCGGGACTCCCGGGACCAATGAGCAGTTCTTC
.,TRBV29-1,TRBJ1-1,.,CSVEGVTEAFF,TGCAGCGTTGAGGGCGTCACTGAAGCTTTCTTT
.,TRBV12-3/TRBV12-4,TRBJ1-2,.,CASSPGGGYGYTF,TGTGCCAGCAGTCCCGGGGGTGGCTATGGCTACACCTTC